This TCR beta chain is from a study of control samples from healthy donors and cancer patients. The protocol was immunoSEQ multiplex PCR, while the TCRdb copy is restricted to in-frame clones and leaves out a portion. Of about 110,000 clones listed, around nine tenths are singletons. The CDR3 extends over 17 amino acids. CDR1 and CDR2 (germline): SGHRS, YFSETQ. With 0 bases clipped from V and 3 bases from J, the junction kept 7 bases outside the gene matches. Material: PBMCs. The sequence was collected from a woman aged 60-75 years with lung cancer. The V gene is TRBV5-1, the J gene TRBJ2-3; TRBD2 matches 10 bases. This CDR3 is CASSLEVSGGATDTQYF. CDR3 coding DNA: TGCGCCAGCAGCTTGGAAGTCAGCGGGGGGGCAACAGATACGCAGTATTTT.